These 20 T cell receptor beta chains came from one sample sequenced in a study of graft-versus-host responses after intestinal transplantation (dated by TCRdb to the early 2020s). Taken with the paper, the label for time point translates to: cells obtained before transplantation from donor or recipient. Library method: the immunoSEQ multiplex PCR assay. Sourced from immuneACCESS, this table was stored by TCRdb with only in-frame sequences that have V and J called. A share of the clones is absent; for the studies checked, an unresolved V gene accounts for under half, and the remainder has no known explanation. The sample includes around 50,000 clones, with 65% to 85% observed a single time. The ten largest clonotypes hold around 0.5% of the sample. No antigen has been identified for these receptors. The specimen comprised unstimulated CD4+ T cells sorted from spleen or lymph node cells, sampled before transplant. The receptors here all came from a human donor who was the organ donor for an intestinal transplant.

The V call is TRBV6-6, the J call TRBJ1-2; TRBD1 aligns across 7 bases. The CDR3 has 13 residues. Unmatched junction bases numbered 3, after V lost 0 bases and J lost 8 bases. Germline CDR1 and CDR2: MNHNY and SVGAGI (reference sequence). Here the CDR3 DNA reads TGTGCCAGCAGTTACTCGGCAGGGGGAGGCTACACCTTC. It codes for CASSYSAGGGYTF.

The chain recombines TRBV25-1 with TRBJ1-1; D gene unclear. V dropped 1 base and J dropped 1 base, with 10 bases sitting between them. The CDR3 consists of 15 residues. Germline CDR1 reads MGHDK; CDR2 reads SYGVNS. The CDR3 DNA sequence: TGTGCCAGCAGTGAATTTCATGACGGGAACACTGAAGCTTTCTTT. This gives the protein CASSEFHDGNTEAFF.

This clone has only one observation. The chain combines TRBV2 with TRBJ1-1; D possibly corresponds to TRBD1 (5 bases). The V end was cut by 3 bases, the J end by 4 bases, with 9 bases between. Germline CDR1 and CDR2: SNHLY and FYNNEI. CDR3 length: 13 residues. CDR3 amino acids: CASSDGGGTEAFF. For the CDR3, the DNA is TGTGCCAGCAGTGATGGGGGGGGCACTGAAGCTTTCTTT.

This chain links TRBV7-2 with TRBJ1-1, with D possibly being TRBD1 (5 bases). Germline CDR1 SGHTA, CDR2 FQGNSA. Trimming shortened V by 3 bases and J by 1 base, and 12 bases separated the two germline ends. CDR3 length: 15 amino acids. The CDR3 sequence: CASSFIQGGNTEAFF. Written as DNA, the CDR3 is TGTGCCAGCAGCTTCATTCAGGGAGGGAACACTGAAGCTTTCTTT. Full variable domain (missing parts from reference TRBV7-2 and TRBJ1-1): GAGVSQSPSNKVTEKGKDVELRCDPISGHTALYWYRQSLGQGLEFLIYFQGNSAPDKSGLPSDRFSAERTGGSVSTLTIQRTQQEDSAVYLCASSFIQGGNTEAFFGQGTRLTVV.

This chain's CDR3 is CAISEQPGAEAFF. The DNA for the CDR3 is TGTGCCATCAGTGAACAGCCAGGGGCTGAAGCTTTCTTT. The rearrangement uses TRBV10-3 and TRBJ1-1, with D perhaps TRBD1 (6 bases). V lost 3 bases and J lost 6, with 11 bases in between. The germline CDR1 and CDR2 sequences are ENHRY and SYGVKD. CDR3 length: 13 amino acids.

This sequence joins TRBV30 and TRBJ2-1, with D uncertain. CDR3 size: 15 residues. The germline V gene has CDR1 GTSNPN and CDR2 SVGIG (reference sequence). The V end lost 2 bases, the J end lost 1 base, and 12 bases lay between the germline ends. CDR3 nucleotides: TGTGCCTGGAGTAGTGGCACTGGATCCTACAATGAGCAGTTCTTC. Amino acids: CAWSSGTGSYNEQFF. Full variable domain (remainder filled in from reference TRBV30 and TRBJ2-1): SQTIHQWPATLVQPVGSPLSLECTVEGTSNPNLYWYRQAAGRGLQLLFYSVGIGQISSEVPQNLSASRPQDRQFILSSKKLLLSDSGFYLCAWSSGTGSYNEQFFGPGTRLTVL.

J is TRBJ2-5 and V is TRBV6-6; weak D call: TRBD1 (5 bases). From germline, CDR1 is MNHNY and CDR2 SVGAGI (reference sequence). The V end lost 1 base, the J end lost 4 bases, and 10 bases lay between the germline ends. The CDR3 spans 14 residues. The CDR3 DNA follows: TGTGCCAGCAGTTACTTTCAGGGAAGAGAGACCCAGTACTTC. Translating it yields CASSYFQGRETQYF.

This clone was observed a handful of times. The chain is built from TRBV7-9 and TRBJ1-4; 7 nucleotides align to TRBD1. The V segment lost 5 bases and the J segment 5 bases; nucleotides outside the gene matches: 14. CDR1 and CDR2 (germline): SEHNR, FQNEAQ (reference sequence). The CDR3 loop spans 17 amino acids. The CDR3 reads CASSESFPGQLNEKLFF. CDR3 DNA: TGTGCCAGCAGCGAAAGCTTCCCGGGACAGTTAAATGAAAAACTGTTTTTT. The whole variable domain, filled in from reference TRBV7-9 and TRBJ1-4, reads DTGVSQNPRHKITKRGQNVTFRCDPISEHNRLYWYRQTLGQGPEFLTYFQNEAQLEKSRLLSDRFSAERPKGSFSTLEIQRTEQGDSAMYLCASSESFPGQLNEKLFFGSGTQLSVL.

The chain carries TRBV30 and TRBJ2-7; D is perhaps TRBD2 (5 bases). V was trimmed by 0 bases and J by 5 bases, leaving 8 bases between them. CDR1 is GTSNPN and CDR2 is SVGIG in the germline V gene (reference sequence). CDR3 length equals 12 residues. Here the CDR3 DNA reads TGTGCCTGGAGTGTACGAGGGCACGAGCAGTACTTC. Translation: CAWSVRGHEQYF.

Only a few counts were recorded for this clone. J is TRBJ2-5 and V is TRBV5-6; perhaps TRBD2 as D (7 bases). The ends were cut back, 1 base at V and 6 bases at J, with 13 bases in the middle. The CDR3 is 14 amino acids. Germline CDR1 reads SGHDT; CDR2 reads YYEEEE. The CDR3, as DNA: TGTGCCAGCAGCTTGAGGGGGGGCCTCAAGACCCAGTACTTC. It codes for CASSLRGGLKTQYF.

The chain joins TRBV5-1 to TRBJ2-7; possibly TRBD1 or TRBD2 for D (5 bases each). CDR1 is SGHRS, CDR2 YFSETQ, per germline. Trimming shortened V by 4 bases and J by 6 bases, and 17 bases separated the two germline ends. CDR3 length: 14 amino acids. CDR3 nucleotides: TGCGCCAGCAGCGAGCCGGGACCGTTGGGCGAGCAGTACTTC. Residues: CASSEPGPLGEQYF.

This clone was picked up one time. The chain combines TRBV9 with TRBJ2-7, with D tentatively TRBD1 (5 bases). CDR1 SGDLS and CDR2 YYNGEE come from the germline V gene. The V and J ends lost 4 bases and 3 bases respectively, with 17 bases between them. This CDR3 is 15 amino acids long. The CDR3 loop is CASSPLGAEDYEQYF. In DNA form, the CDR3 reads TGTGCCAGCAGCCCTCTTGGGGCGGAAGACTACGAGCAGTACTTC.

This chain joins TRBV11-1 and TRBJ2-7, with 15 nucleotides matching TRBD2. Germline loops: CDR1 SGHAT, CDR2 FQDESV (reference sequence). The CDR3 has 16 amino acids. Unmatched junction bases numbered 5, after V lost 5 bases and J lost 3 bases. The DNA of the CDR3 is TGTGCCAGCAGCCTGGGACTAGCGGGAGGAGGCTACGAGCAGTACTTC. It is translated as CASSLGLAGGGYEQYF.

A note on this clone: Other DNA sequences of this sample code for an identical CDR3. The chain uses TRBV7-9 and TRBJ2-3; D is undetermined. The CDR3 is 13 residues long. Trimming took off 2 bases at V and 4 bases at J, with 7 bases between the two ends. Germline CDR1 and CDR2: SEHNR and FQNEAQ (reference sequence). CDR3 DNA: TGTGCCAGCAGCTTACATAGGCCAGATACGCAGTATTTT. Its translation is CASSLHRPDTQYF.

This chain links TRBV4-1 with TRBJ2-3; no firm D call. CDR1 and CDR2 (germline): MGHRA, YSYEKL. The V gene lost 5 bases and the J gene lost 4 bases, with 10 bases spanning the gap. This CDR3 is 13 amino acids long. The chain's CDR3 is CASSTVGPDTQYF. The CDR3 DNA follows: TGCGCCAGCAGCACAGTCGGTCCAGATACGCAGTATTTT.

This clone was found once. The chain carries TRBV5-1 and TRBJ1-1, with D possibly TRBD1 on 5 matching bases. Germline V gives CDR1 SGHRS, CDR2 YFSETQ. Trimming removed 4 bases at V and 0 bases at J, with 16 bases between. This CDR3 contains 16 residues. The CDR3: CASSRYQGGVNTEAFF. CDR3 nucleotides: TGCGCCAGCAGCCGGTATCAGGGTGGCGTGAACACTGAAGCTTTCTTT. Full variable domain (remainder filled in from reference TRBV5-1 and TRBJ1-1): KAGVTQTPRYLIKTRGQQVTLSCSPISGHRSVSWYQQTPGQGLQFLFEYFSETQRNKGNFPGRFSGRQFSNSRSEMNVSTLELGDSALYLCASSRYQGGVNTEAFFGQGTRLTVV.

The chain has TRBV30 and TRBJ1-4; 10 bases match TRBD1. This CDR3 region has 14 residues. Per the germline V gene, CDR1 is GTSNPN and CDR2 is SVGIG (reference sequence). J gave up 7 bases and V 7 bases, and 9 bases lay outside the gene matches. This CDR3 is CAFAPGQGFEKLFF. The CDR3 DNA is TGTGCCTTCGCTCCGGGACAGGGGTTTGAAAAACTGTTTTTT.

Concerning this clone itself: Other DNA variants within this sample encode the same CDR3. The rearrangement uses TRBV5-1 and TRBJ2-7, with 8 bases fitting TRBD2. The V and J ends lost 4 bases and 2 bases, in that order; junction bases with no gene match: 8. CDR1 is SGHRS and CDR2 is YFSETQ in the germline V gene. The CDR3 sequence is 15 residues long. The CDR3, as DNA: TGCGCCAGCAGCCCGAGGGGACTAGAGGCCTACGAGCAGTACTTC. Amino acid sequence: CASSPRGLEAYEQYF.

The CDR3 DNA reads as TGTGCCAGCAACCAGGGGGCCGGGGAGCTGTTTTTT. It is translated as CASNQGAGELFF. The rearrangement uses TRBV7-2 and TRBJ2-2, with 7 bases that match TRBD1. The CDR3 length is 12 residues. Germline-derived CDR1 and CDR2 are SGHTA and FQGNSA. J gave up 6 bases and V 7 bases, and 2 bases lay outside the gene matches.

The gene calls are TRBV6-7 and TRBJ2-5; perhaps TRBD2 as D (6 bases). TRBV6-7 is designated an ORF whose function remains uncertain. V gave up 5 bases and J gave up 4 bases, with 11 bases separating them. The CDR3 runs to 13 residues. The CDR3 nucleotides read TGTGCCAGCAGTCAGGACTATCCAGAGACCCAGTACTTC. Protein sequence: CASSQDYPETQYF.